This T cell receptor beta chain was sequenced during a study of OX40 agonist ivuxolimab in advanced cancers. Libraries were prepared by immunoSEQ multiplex PCR; TCRdb keeps only in-frame clonotypes and omits some of them. The sample has 73,000 or so clones; about 90% are singletons. Germline values: CDR1 SEHNR, CDR2 FQNEAQ (reference sequence). V dropped 1 base and J dropped 0 bases, with 9 bases sitting between them. The CDR3 is 15 amino acids. This receptor was taken from an adult with an advanced solid tumor such as melanoma, head and neck, liver or kidney cancer. The sequenced sample was CD4+ or CD8+ T cells sorted from blood, obtained in a trial of the OX40 agonist ivuxolimab. The chain couples TRBV7-9 to TRBJ2-5; perhaps TRBD1 as D (6 bases). CDR3 bases: TGTGCCAGCAGCTTAGAAGGACAGTACCAAGAGACCCAGTACTTC. Translating gives CASSLEGQYQETQYF. The variable domain in full, completed from reference TRBV7-9 and TRBJ2-5, reads DTGVSQNPRHKITKRGQNVTFRCDPISEHNRLYWYRQTLGQGPEFLTYFQNEAQLEKSRLLSDRFSAERPKGSFSTLEIQRTEQGDSAMYLCASSLEGQYQETQYFGPGTRLLVL.